This TCR beta chain originates from a study of blood T cell repertoires in COVID-19 (dated by TCRdb to about 2020). General notes on the study: The collaborator samples originated in the United States, Italy and Spain and spanned the acute and convalescent phases of COVID-19. The material from the prospective study consisted of cDNA or gDNA derived from T cells, B-cell-depleted T cells, or PBMCs. Subjects who had been exposed to COVID-19, were actively infected with it, or had recovered from it provided the deeply sampled blood TCRbeta repertoires that made up the dataset. The repertoires were released in a freely available public database intended as a resource for research on the immune response to SARS-CoV-2. The samples were drawn from two sources: the first 160 participants of the ongoing ImmuneRACE study, and fewer than 1,500 subjects contributed by 6 global collaborators. Nearly every sample came with metadata listing a de-identified subject ID, COVID-19 status, age in years and sex. HLA class I and class II types, where available, came from metadata supplied by the sample provider rather than from assay-based typing. General findings and caveats noted by the study authors: Clinical and demographic metadata were provided uncurated, with the amount varying by source and participant.

The immunoSEQ Assay, a bias-controlled multiplex PCR, was used to amplify TCRbeta CDR3 regions from genomic DNA. The paper's data handling went like this. The number of nucleated cells in each sample was estimated from the amplification of reference gene primers within the assay. Sequence reads were collapsed and filtered to measure the absolute abundance of every unique TCRbeta CDR3 rearrangement. For each sample, productive Simpson clonality was calculated by taking the square root of Simpson's diversity index across productive rearrangements. TCRdb limited this immuneACCESS table to in-frame rearrangements with V and J called. A share of clones is missing; checked studies link under half to unresolved V genes, and the rest is unexplained. The V and J calls and clone size were taken over from that table, and D and trimming were inferred from the DNA. Within this sample are about 88,000 clones, with around 90% of them counted one time only. 6.5% to 8.5% of the sample lies in the top ten.

In Seattle, one collaborating source enrolled patients while the infection was active and tracked those patients longitudinally over the course of disease. Whole blood was collected in K2EDTA tubes by collaborating institutions according to the institutions' own protocols. For TCRbeta analysis, collaborator samples were shipped as frozen whole blood, as isolated PBMCs, or as DNA extracted from either sample type. The junction carries 12 bases between V and J, which are trimmed by 3 bases and 1 base respectively. The CDR3 has 16 amino acids, counting the end cysteine and phenylalanine. The kept DNA is CDR3 alone, 48 bases in frame from the first base. Via the germline V gene, CDR1 is MGHRA and CDR2 YSYEKL. As for this clone: Its antigen is not yet known. Per-base qualities were not stored, and no clone one base away is much larger.

The sample was peripheral blood. This clonotype originated in a man aged 18 to 35 with COVID-19, enrolled during active disease. The chain is made from TRBV4-1 and TRBJ2-2; TRBD2 is perhaps the D gene, given 6 matching bases. The CDR3 has the sequence CASSHRDSLNTGELFF. The bases are TGCGCCAGCAGCCACCGGGACTCCCTGAACACCGGGGAGCTGTTTTTT.